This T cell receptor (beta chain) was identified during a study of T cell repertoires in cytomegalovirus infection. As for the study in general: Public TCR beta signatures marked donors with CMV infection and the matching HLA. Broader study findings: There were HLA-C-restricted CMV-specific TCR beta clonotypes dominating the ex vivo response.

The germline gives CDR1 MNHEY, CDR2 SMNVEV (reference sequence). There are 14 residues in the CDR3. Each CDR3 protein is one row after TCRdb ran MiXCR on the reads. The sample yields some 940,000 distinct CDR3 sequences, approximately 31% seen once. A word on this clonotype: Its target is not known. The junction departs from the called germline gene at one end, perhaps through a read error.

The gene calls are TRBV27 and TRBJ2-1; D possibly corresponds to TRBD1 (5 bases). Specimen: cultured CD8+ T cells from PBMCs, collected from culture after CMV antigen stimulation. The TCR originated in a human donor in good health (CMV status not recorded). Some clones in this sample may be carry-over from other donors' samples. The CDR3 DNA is TGTGTCAGCGTCGATACAGGTTCCTACAATGAGCAGTTCTTC. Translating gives CVSVDTGSYNEQFF.